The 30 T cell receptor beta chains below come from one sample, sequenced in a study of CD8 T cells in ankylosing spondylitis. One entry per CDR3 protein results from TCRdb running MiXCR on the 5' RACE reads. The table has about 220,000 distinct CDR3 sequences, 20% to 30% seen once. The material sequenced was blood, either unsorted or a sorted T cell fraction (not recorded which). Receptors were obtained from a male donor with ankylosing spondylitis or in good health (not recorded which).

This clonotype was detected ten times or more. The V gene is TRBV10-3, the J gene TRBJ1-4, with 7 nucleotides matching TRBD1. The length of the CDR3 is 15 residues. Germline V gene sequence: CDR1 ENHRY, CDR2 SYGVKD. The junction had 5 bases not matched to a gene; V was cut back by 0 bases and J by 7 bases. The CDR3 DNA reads TGTGCCATCAGTGAGTCTGTACAGGGGAGTGAAAAACTGTTTTTT. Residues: CAISESVQGSEKLFF.

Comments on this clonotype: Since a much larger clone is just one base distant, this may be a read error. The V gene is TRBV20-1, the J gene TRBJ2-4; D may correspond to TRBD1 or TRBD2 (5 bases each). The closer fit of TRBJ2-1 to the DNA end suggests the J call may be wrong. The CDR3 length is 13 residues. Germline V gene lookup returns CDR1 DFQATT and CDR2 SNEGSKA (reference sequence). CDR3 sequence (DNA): TGCAGTGCTAGCTACGAGGGGCCGGACATTCAGTTCTTC. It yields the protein CSASYEGPDIQFF.

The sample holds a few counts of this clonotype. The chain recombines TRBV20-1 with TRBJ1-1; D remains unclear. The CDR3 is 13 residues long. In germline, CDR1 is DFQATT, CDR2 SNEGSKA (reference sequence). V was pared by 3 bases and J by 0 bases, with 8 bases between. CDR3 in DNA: TGCAGTGCTAGGGCAACAGTGAACACTGAAGCTTTCTTT. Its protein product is CSARATVNTEAFF.

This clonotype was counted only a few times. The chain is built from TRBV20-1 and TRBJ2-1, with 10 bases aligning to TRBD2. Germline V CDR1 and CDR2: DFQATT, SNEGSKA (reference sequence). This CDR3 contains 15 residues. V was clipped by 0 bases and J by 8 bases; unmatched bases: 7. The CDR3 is CSARDWLAGAHEQFF. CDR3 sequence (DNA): TGCAGTGCTAGAGATTGGCTAGCGGGAGCCCATGAGCAGTTCTTC.

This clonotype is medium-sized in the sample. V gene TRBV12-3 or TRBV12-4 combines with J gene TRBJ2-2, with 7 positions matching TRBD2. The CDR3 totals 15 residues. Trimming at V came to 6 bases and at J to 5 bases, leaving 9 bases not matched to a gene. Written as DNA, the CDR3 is TGTGCCAGCAGATCTAGCGGACGGGAAACCGGGGAGCTGTTTTTT. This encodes CASRSSGRETGELFF.

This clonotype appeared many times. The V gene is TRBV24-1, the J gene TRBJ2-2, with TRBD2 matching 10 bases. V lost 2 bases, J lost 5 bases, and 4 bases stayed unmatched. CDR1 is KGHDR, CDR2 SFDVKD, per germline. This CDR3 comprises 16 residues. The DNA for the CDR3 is TGTGCCACCAGTGATTGGAATAGCGGGAGGACCGGGGAGCTGTTTTTT. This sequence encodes CATSDWNSGRTGELFF.

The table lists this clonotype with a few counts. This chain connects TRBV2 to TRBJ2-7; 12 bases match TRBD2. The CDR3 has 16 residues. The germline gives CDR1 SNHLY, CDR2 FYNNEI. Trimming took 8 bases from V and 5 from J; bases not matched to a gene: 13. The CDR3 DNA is TGTGCCAGCGGCGTTACTAGCGGGAGGCTAAGGAACGAGCAGTACTTC. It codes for CASGVTSGRLRNEQYF. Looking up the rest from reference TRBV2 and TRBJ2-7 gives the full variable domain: EPEVTQTPSHQVTQMGQEVILRCVPISNHLYFYWYRQILGQKVEFLVSFYNNEISEKSEIFDDQFSVERPDGSNFTLKIRSTKLEDSAMYFCASGVTSGRLRNEQYFGPGTRLTVT.

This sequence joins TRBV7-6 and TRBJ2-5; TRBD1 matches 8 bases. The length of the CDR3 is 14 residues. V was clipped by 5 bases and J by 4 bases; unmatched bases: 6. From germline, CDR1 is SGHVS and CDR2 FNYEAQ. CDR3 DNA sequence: TGTGCCAGCAGCAGTGACAGGGGAAGAGAGACCCAGTACTTC. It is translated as CASSSDRGRETQYF. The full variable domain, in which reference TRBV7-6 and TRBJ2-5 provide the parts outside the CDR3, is GAGVSQSPRYKVTKRGQDVALRCDPISGHVSLYWYRQALGQGPEFLTYFNYEAQQDKSGLPNDRFSAERPEGSISTLTIQRTEQRDSAMYRCASSSDRGRETQYFGPGTRLLVL.

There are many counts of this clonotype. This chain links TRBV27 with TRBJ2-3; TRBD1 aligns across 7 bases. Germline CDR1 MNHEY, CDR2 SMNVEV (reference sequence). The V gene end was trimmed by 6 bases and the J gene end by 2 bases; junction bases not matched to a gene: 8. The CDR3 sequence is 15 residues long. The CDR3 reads CASSGTAGLTDTQYF. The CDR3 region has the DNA TGTGCCAGCAGCGGGACAGCCGGACTCACAGATACGCAGTATTTT.

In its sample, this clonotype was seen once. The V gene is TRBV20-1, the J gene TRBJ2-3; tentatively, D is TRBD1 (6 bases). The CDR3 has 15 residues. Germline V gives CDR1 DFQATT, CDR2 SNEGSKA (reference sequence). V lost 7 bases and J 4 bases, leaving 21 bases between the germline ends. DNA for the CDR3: TGCAGTGGGGGAGTAACACCGACAGGTTCAGATACGCAGTATTTT. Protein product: CSGGVTPTGSDTQYF.

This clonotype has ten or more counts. The CDR3 nucleotides are TGCGCCAGCAGCCAAGATACGGGACAGGGCACAGATACGCAGTATTTT. Translated: CASSQDTGQGTDTQYF. The chain employs TRBV4-3 and TRBJ2-3; 8 bases align to TRBD1. The germline V gene encodes CDR1 LGHNA and CDR2 YSLEER. Trimming cost V 0 bases and J 1 base; bases outside gene matches: 3. The length of the CDR3 is 16 residues.

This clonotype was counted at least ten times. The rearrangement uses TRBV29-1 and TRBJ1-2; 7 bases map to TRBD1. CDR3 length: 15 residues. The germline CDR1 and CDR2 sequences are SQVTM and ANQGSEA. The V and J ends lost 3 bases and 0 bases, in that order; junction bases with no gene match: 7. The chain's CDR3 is CSVDMVGQPNYGYTF. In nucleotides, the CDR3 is TGCAGCGTTGATATGGTGGGACAGCCTAACTATGGCTACACCTTC.

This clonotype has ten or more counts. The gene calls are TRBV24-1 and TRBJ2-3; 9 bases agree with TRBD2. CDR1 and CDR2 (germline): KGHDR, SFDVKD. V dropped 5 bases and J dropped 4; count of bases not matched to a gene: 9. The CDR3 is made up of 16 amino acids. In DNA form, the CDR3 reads TGTGCCACCAGTGGTGATAGCGGGAGTGTGGCAGATACGCAGTATTTT. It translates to CATSGDSGSVADTQYF.

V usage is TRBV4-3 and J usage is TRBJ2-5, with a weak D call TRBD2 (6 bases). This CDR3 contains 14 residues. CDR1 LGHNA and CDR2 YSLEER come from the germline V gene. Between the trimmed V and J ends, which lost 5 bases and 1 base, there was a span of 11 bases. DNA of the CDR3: TGCGCCAGCAGCACTCGGGGGAGCCAAGAGACCCAGTACTTC. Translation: CASSTRGSQETQYF.

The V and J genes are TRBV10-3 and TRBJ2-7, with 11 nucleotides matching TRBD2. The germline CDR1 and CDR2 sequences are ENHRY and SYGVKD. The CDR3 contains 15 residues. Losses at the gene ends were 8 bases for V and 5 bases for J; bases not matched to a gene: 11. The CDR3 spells CAIGSSTSGTDEQYF. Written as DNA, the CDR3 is TGTGCCATCGGTTCGTCGACTAGCGGGACCGACGAGCAGTACTTC.

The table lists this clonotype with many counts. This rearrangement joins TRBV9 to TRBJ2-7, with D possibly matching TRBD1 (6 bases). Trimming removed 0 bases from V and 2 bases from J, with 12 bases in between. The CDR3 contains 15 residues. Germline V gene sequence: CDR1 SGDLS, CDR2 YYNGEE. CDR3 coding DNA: TGTGCCAGCAGCGTAGAGTCAGGGACAACCTACGAGCAGTACTTC. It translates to CASSVESGTTYEQYF.

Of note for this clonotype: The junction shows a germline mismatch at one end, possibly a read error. The CDR3 loop is CASSRQGVHHNSPLHF. Written as DNA, the CDR3 is TGCGCCAGCAGCCGACAGGGGGTTCATCATAATTCACCCCTCCACTTT. This rearrangement joins TRBV6-1 to TRBJ1-6; 9 bases are a match to TRBD1. CDR1 and CDR2 (germline): MNHNS, SASEGT. The CDR3 has 16 residues.

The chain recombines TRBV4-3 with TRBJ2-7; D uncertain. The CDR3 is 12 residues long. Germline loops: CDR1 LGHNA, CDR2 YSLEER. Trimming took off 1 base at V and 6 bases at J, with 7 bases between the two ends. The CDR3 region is CASSQGRGEQYF. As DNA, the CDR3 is TGCGCCAGCAGCCAAGGGCGAGGCGAGCAGTACTTC.

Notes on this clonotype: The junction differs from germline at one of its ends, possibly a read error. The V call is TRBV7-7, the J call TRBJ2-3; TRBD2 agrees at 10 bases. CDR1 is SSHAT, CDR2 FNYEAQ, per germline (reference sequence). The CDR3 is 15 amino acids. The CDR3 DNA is TGTGCTAGCAGCCCAACTAGCGGGATCACAGATACGCAGTATTTT. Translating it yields CASSPTSGITDTQYF.

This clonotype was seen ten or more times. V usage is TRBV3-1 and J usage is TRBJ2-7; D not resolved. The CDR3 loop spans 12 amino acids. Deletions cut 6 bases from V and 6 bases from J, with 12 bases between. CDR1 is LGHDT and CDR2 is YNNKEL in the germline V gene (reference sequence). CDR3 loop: CASSKIPSEQYF. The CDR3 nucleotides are TGTGCCAGCAGTAAGATCCCGTCCGAGCAGTACTTC.

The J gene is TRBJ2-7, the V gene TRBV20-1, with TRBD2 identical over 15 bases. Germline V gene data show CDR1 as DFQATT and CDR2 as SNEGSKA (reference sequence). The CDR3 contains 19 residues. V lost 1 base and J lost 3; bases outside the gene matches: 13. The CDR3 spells CSARAHIRTSGRVIYEQYF. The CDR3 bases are TGCAGTGCTAGAGCCCATATTCGGACTAGCGGGAGGGTAATCTACGAGCAGTACTTC.

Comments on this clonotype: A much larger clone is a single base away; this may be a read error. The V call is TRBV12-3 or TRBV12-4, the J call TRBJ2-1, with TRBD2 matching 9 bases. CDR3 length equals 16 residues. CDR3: CASGLGTGLASNEQFF. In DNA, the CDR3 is TGTGCCAGCGGTTTGGGGACGGGACTAGCCTCCAATGAGCAGTTCTTC.

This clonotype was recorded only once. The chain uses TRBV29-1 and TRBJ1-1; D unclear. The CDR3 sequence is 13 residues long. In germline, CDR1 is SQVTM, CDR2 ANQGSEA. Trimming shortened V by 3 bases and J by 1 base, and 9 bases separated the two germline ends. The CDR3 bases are TGCAGCGTTGAGTTGGCCTCGAACACTGAAGCTTTCTTT. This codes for CSVELASNTEAFF.

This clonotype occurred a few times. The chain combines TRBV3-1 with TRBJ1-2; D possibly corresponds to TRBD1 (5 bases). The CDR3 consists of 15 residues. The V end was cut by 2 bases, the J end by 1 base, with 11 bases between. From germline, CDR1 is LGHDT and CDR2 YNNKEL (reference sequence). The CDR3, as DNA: TGTGCCAGCAGCCAATCCCGACAGTATAACTATGGCTACACCTTC. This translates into CASSQSRQYNYGYTF.

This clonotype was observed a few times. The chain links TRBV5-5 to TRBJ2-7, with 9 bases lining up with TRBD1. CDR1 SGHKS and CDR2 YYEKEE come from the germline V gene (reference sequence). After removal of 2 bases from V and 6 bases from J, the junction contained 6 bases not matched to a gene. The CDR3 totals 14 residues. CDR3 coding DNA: TGTGCCAGCAGCTTTTTGACAGGGGGATCCGAGCAGTACTTC. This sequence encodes CASSFLTGGSEQYF.

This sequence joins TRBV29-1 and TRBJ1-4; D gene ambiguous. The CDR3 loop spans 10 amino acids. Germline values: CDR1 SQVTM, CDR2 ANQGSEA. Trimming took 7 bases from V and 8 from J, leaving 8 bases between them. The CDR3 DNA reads TGCAGCGCCTGGGAGGAAAAACTGTTTTTT. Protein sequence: CSAWEEKLFF.

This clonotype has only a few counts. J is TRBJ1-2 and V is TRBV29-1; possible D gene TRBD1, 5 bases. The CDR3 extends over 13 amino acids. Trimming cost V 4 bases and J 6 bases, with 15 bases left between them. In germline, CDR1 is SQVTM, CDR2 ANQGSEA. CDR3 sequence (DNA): TGCAGCGTTGGGGGCGGGGGACGCAATGGCTACACCTTC. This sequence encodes CSVGGGGRNGYTF.

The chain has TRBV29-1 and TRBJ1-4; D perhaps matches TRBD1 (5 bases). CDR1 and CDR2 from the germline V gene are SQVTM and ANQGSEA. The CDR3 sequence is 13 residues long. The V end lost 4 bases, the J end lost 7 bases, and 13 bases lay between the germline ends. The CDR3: CSVGVPGGEKLFF. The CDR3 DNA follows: TGCAGCGTTGGGGTACCGGGGGGTGAAAAACTGTTTTTT.

The CDR3 bases are TGTGCCAGCAGCTTAACCTTTGGGGGCACAGATACGCAGTATTTT. Amino acid sequence: CASSLTFGGTDTQYF. The chain links TRBV7-2 to TRBJ2-3; D uncertain. V was clipped by 2 bases and J by 1 base, with 10 bases between them. Germline V gene lookup returns CDR1 SGHTA and CDR2 FQGNSA. The CDR3 runs to 15 residues.

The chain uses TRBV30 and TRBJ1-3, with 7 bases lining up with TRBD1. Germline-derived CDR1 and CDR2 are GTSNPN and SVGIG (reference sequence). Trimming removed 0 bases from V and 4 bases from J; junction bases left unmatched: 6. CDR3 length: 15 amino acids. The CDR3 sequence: CAWSVGQSPGNTIYF. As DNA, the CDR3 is TGTGCCTGGAGTGTGGGACAGTCACCAGGAAACACCATATATTTT.